One and the same sample provided the 30 T cell receptor beta chains below, sequenced in a study of control samples from healthy donors and cancer patients. The assay was immunoSEQ multiplex PCR, and TCRdb's table has in-frame clones only and misses some. The data show around 13,000 clones, 94% seen once. Sample: PBMCs. The receptor source for this set is a man aged 65 to 79 with head and neck cancer.

This chain links TRBV5-1 with TRBJ2-6; 7 nucleotides match TRBD1. CDR3 size: 18 residues. V gave up 0 bases and J gave up 1 base; unmatched junction bases: 7. Per germline, CDR1 SGHRS and CDR2 YFSETQ. CDR3 protein: CASSLEAQGLSGANVLTF. CDR3 bases: TGCGCCAGCAGCTTGGAGGCACAGGGGCTATCTGGGGCCAACGTCCTGACTTTC.

This chain links TRBV7-9 with TRBJ2-2; possibly TRBD1 for D (5 bases). CDR1 and CDR2 (germline): SEHNR, FQNEAQ (reference sequence). There are 18 residues in the CDR3. With 6 bases removed from V and 9 bases from J, the gap between germline ends came to 29 bases. The CDR3 DNA reads TGTGCCAGCAGGACCGGGCCCAGGTTGGCAGGGATTCGCCGGGAGCTGTTTTTT. It translates to CASRTGPRLAGIRRELFF.

This rearrangement joins TRBV11-2 to TRBJ2-5; no definite D call. The germline V gene has CDR1 SGHAT and CDR2 FQNNGV. The CDR3 is 13 amino acids. Trimming stripped 5 bases from V and 4 bases from J, with 11 bases between. CDR3 DNA sequence: TGTGCCAGCAGCCAACAGCTGGCAGAGACCCAGTACTTC. Translating it yields CASSQQLAETQYF.

This chain joins TRBV3-1 (or the pseudogene TRBV3-2) and TRBJ2-2; 12 bases line up with TRBD2. Trimming cost V 4 bases and J 4 bases; bases outside gene matches: 7. The CDR3 has 17 residues. Germline assignment: CDR1 LGHDT and CDR2 YNNKEL (reference sequence). CDR3 sequence (DNA): TGTGCCAGCAGCCTCCGACTAGCGGGAGATTCCACCGGGGAGCTGTTTTTT. As protein: CASSLRLAGDSTGELFF.

This clone showed up just a few times. This sequence joins TRBV7-8 and TRBJ1-1; 7 nucleotides match TRBD1. The trim removed 5 bases at V and 5 bases at J, leaving 11 bases unmatched. The CDR3 is 15 residues long. Germline V gene lookup returns CDR1 SGHVS and CDR2 FQNEAQ. CDR3 coding DNA: TGTGCCAGCAGCAAGCCACAGGGGAGTGGTACTGAAGCTTTCTTT. This encodes CASSKPQGSGTEAFF.

The table lists this clone with a few counts. This sequence joins TRBV30 and TRBJ2-3; 8 bases match TRBD2. The junction had 12 bases not matched to a gene; V was cut back by 7 bases and J by 0 bases. CDR3 length equals 16 residues. Germline CDR1 is GTSNPN and CDR2 is SVGIG (reference sequence). The DNA of the CDR3 is TGTGCCTCCGGGGGGGGCAGGGGAGTTAGCACAGATACGCAGTATTTT. Its protein is CASGGGRGVSTDTQYF.

The chain carries TRBV3-1 (or the pseudogene TRBV3-2) and TRBJ2-1; no definite D call. In germline, CDR1 is LGHDT, CDR2 YNNKEL (reference sequence). The CDR3 is made up of 12 amino acids. V shed 2 bases and J shed 10 bases, with 9 bases lying between them. CDR3 nucleotides: TGTGCCAGCAGCCAATGGCTGGCAGAGCAGTTCTTC. Amino acid sequence: CASSQWLAEQFF.

The chain joins TRBV7-9 to TRBJ2-2; TRBD1 aligns across 9 bases. Germline loops: CDR1 SEHNR, CDR2 FQNEAQ (reference sequence). CDR3 length equals 16 residues. Trimming at V came to 7 bases and at J to 4 bases, leaving 10 bases not matched to a gene. CDR3 sequence (DNA): TGTGCCAGCACCGTAATGGGGACAGGGCCCACCGGGGAGCTGTTTTTT. Translating it yields CASTVMGTGPTGELFF.

This sequence joins TRBV28 and TRBJ2-7; D is possibly TRBD1 (5 bases). CDR3 length: 13 amino acids. V lost 2 bases and J lost 4, with 9 bases in between. Germline CDR1 MDHEN, CDR2 SYDVKM. The CDR3 coding sequence is TGTGCCAGCAGTTTAGGCAGGGTGTACGAGCAGTACTTC. Amino acid sequence: CASSLGRVYEQYF.

This clone was detected once. The V and J genes are TRBV5-1 and TRBJ2-2, with D maybe TRBD1 (7 bases). The V gene lost 3 bases and the J gene lost 0 bases, with 15 bases spanning the gap. The CDR3 length is 17 residues. The germline V gene encodes CDR1 SGHRS and CDR2 YFSETQ. Written as DNA, the CDR3 is TGCGCCAGCAGCTGGGGAGGAGGGGGCTCGAACACCGGGGAGCTGTTTTTT. Translation gives CASSWGGGGSNTGELFF. Combining the CDR3 with reference TRBV5-1 and TRBJ2-2 gives the whole variable domain KAGVTQTPRYLIKTRGQQVTLSCSPISGHRSVSWYQQTPGQGLQFLFEYFSETQRNKGNFPGRFSGRQFSNSRSEMNVSTLELGDSALYLCASSWGGGGSNTGELFFGEGSRLTVL.

This clone has a handful of counts. The chain uses TRBV28 and TRBJ2-3; TRBD2 matches 11 bases. J gave up 14 bases and V 4 bases, and 5 bases lay outside the gene matches. Germline lookup yields CDR1 MDHEN and CDR2 SYDVKM. The CDR3 spans 12 residues. CDR3 sequence reads: CASSSLAGEWYF. DNA for the CDR3: TGTGCCAGCAGTTCACTAGCGGGGGAATGGTATTTT.

The DNA of the CDR3 is TGTGCCACCAGCCAACAGGGACCCGAGCAGTACTTC. As protein: CATSQQGPEQYF. This chain links TRBV15 with TRBJ2-7; weak D call: TRBD1 (6 bases). V was pared by 5 bases and J by 6 bases, with 11 bases between. Germline lookup yields CDR1 LNHNV and CDR2 YYDKDF (reference sequence). The CDR3 loop spans 12 amino acids. Drawing the rest from reference TRBV15 and TRBJ2-7, the complete variable domain is DAMVIQNPRYQVTQFGKPVTLSCSQTLNHNVMYWYQQKSSQAPKLLFHYYDKDFNNEADTPDNFQSRRPNTSFCFLDIRSPGLGDTAMYLCATSQQGPEQYFGPGTRLTVT.

This clone was seen a single time. The chain combines TRBV5-6 with TRBJ2-6, with D possibly matching TRBD1 (5 bases). V was clipped by 4 bases and J by 4 bases, with 12 bases between them. CDR1 and CDR2 (germline): SGHDT, YYEEEE. This CDR3 is 15 amino acids long. CDR3 in DNA: TGTGCCAGCAGCCCGAACAGGTGGGGGGCCAACGTCCTGACTTTC. It codes for CASSPNRWGANVLTF.

The chain recombines TRBV7-7 with TRBJ1-4; no clear D gene. The germline V and J ends were trimmed by 1 base and 4 bases, with 4 bases remaining between them. Germline values: CDR1 SSHAT, CDR2 FNYEAQ (reference sequence). The CDR3 runs to 13 residues. The CDR3 is CASSLESNEKLFF. DNA of the CDR3: TGTGCCAGCAGCTTAGAAAGTAATGAAAAACTGTTTTTT.

J is TRBJ2-3 and V is TRBV5-4; D unresolved. The CDR3 has 15 residues. The germline V gene has CDR1 SGHNT and CDR2 YYREEE (reference sequence). V lost 0 bases and J 1 base, leaving 9 bases between the germline ends. This CDR3 reads CASSLVAGRTDTQYF. CDR3 nucleotides: TGTGCCAGCAGCTTGGTGGCAGGACGCACAGATACGCAGTATTTT. The full variable domain, completed using reference TRBV5-4 and TRBJ2-3, is ETGVTQSPTHLIKTRGQQVTLRCSSQSGHNTVSWYQQALGQGPQFIFQYYREEENGRGNFPPRFSGLQFPNYSSELNVNALELDDSALYLCASSLVAGRTDTQYFGPGTRLTVL.

The V gene is TRBV5-6, the J gene TRBJ2-7, with 7 bases lining up with TRBD2. V lost 0 bases, J lost 0 bases, and 0 bases stayed unmatched. The CDR3 length is 14 residues. Germline V gives CDR1 SGHDT, CDR2 YYEEEE. The chain's CDR3 is CASSLGDYSYEQYF. Here the CDR3 DNA reads TGTGCCAGCAGCTTGGGGGACTACTCCTACGAGCAGTACTTC. The variable domain in full, with the rest retrieved from reference TRBV5-6 and TRBJ2-7, is DAGVTQSPTHLIKTRGQQVTLRCSPKSGHDTVSWYQQALGQGPQFIFQYYEEEERQRGNFPDRFSGHQFPNYSSELNVNALLLGDSALYLCASSLGDYSYEQYFGPGTRLTVT.

V is TRBV14 and J is TRBJ2-3; weak D call: TRBD2 (7 bases). The germline gives CDR1 SGHDN, CDR2 FVKESK. V was clipped by 4 bases and J by 6 bases, with 17 bases between them. This CDR3 has 15 residues. The CDR3 loop reads CASSRPGGPGDTQYF. The CDR3 DNA reads TGTGCCAGCAGCCGCCCGGGGGGCCCCGGGGATACGCAGTATTTT.

This chain joins TRBV7-6 and TRBJ2-2; D is possibly TRBD2 (5 bases). The V end was cut by 6 bases, the J end by 0 bases, with 14 bases between. CDR1 and CDR2 from the germline V gene are SGHVS and FNYEAQ. The CDR3 runs to 16 residues. The DNA for the CDR3 is TGTGCCAGCAGTAAACTCAGCGGACCGAACACCGGGGAGCTGTTTTTT. Translating gives CASSKLSGPNTGELFF.

The V call is TRBV5-1, the J call TRBJ1-5; 8 positions match TRBD1. Germline lookup yields CDR1 SGHRS and CDR2 YFSETQ. J was trimmed by 5 bases and V by 1 base; bases with no gene match: 5. This CDR3 contains 15 residues. This CDR3 reads CASSLTGQAHQPQHF. In DNA, the CDR3 is TGCGCCAGCAGCTTGACGGGACAGGCTCATCAGCCCCAGCATTTT.

V usage is TRBV18 and J usage is TRBJ2-7, with a weak D call TRBD1 (5 bases). V was shortened by 5 bases and J by 3 bases, with 17 bases between the two germline ends. This CDR3 has 15 amino acids. Germline CDR1 reads KGHSH; CDR2 reads LQKENI. The CDR3 DNA is TGTGCCAGCTCAGCGGACACGGAAAGATACTACGAGCAGTACTTC. Residues: CASSADTERYYEQYF.

In this sample, this clone turned up once. This sequence joins TRBV27 and TRBJ1-2; tentative D call: TRBD1 (6 bases). The V end was cut by 10 bases, the J end by 5 bases, with 20 bases between. The length of the CDR3 is 14 residues. CDR1 is MNHEY, CDR2 SMNVEV, per germline (reference sequence). The DNA of the CDR3 is TGTGCCACTGGTGGGTTGACAGGTGCATATGGCTACACCTTC. This encodes CATGGLTGAYGYTF.

Here the CDR3 DNA reads TGCGCCAGCAGCTCGGGGAGAGGTAAAACAGATACGCAGTATTTT. Translation: CASSSGRGKTDTQYF. The rearrangement links TRBV5-1 to TRBJ2-3; possibly TRBD2 for D (5 bases). Germline V gene lookup returns CDR1 SGHRS and CDR2 YFSETQ. The V gene lost 3 bases and the J gene lost 3 bases, with 14 bases spanning the gap. The CDR3 is 15 residues long. The variable domain in full, completed from reference TRBV5-1 and TRBJ2-3, reads KAGVTQTPRYLIKTRGQQVTLSCSPISGHRSVSWYQQTPGQGLQFLFEYFSETQRNKGNFPGRFSGRQFSNSRSEMNVSTLELGDSALYLCASSSGRGKTDTQYFGPGTRLTVL.

The chain has TRBV29-1 and TRBJ2-6; D remains ambiguous. The CDR3 spans 13 residues. Germline CDR1 SQVTM, CDR2 ANQGSEA. Trimming stripped 8 bases from V and 1 base from J, with 9 bases between. The CDR3 sequence: CSIWGSGANVLTF. Here the CDR3 DNA reads TGCAGCATTTGGGGATCTGGGGCCAACGTCCTGACTTTC.

The V gene is TRBV19, the J gene TRBJ2-1, with D perhaps being TRBD1 or TRBD2 (5 bases each). The CDR3 is 13 residues long. V was clipped by 6 bases and J by 4 bases, with 10 bases between them. From germline, CDR1 is LNHDA and CDR2 SQIVND (reference sequence). The CDR3 here is CASSGTYYNEQFF. The DNA for the CDR3 is TGTGCCAGTAGCGGGACCTATTACAATGAGCAGTTCTTC.

This chain joins TRBV18 and TRBJ2-7; D is ambiguous. Germline V gene data show CDR1 as KGHSH and CDR2 as LQKENI. Trimming removed 2 bases from V and 2 bases from J, with 13 bases in between. The CDR3 is 15 residues long. CDR3 coding DNA: TGTGCCAGCTCACCAGGGCCCATCCCAACCTACGAGCAGTACTTC. Protein product: CASSPGPIPTYEQYF.

This chain joins TRBV3-1 (or the pseudogene TRBV3-2) and TRBJ1-2, with TRBD1 as a possible D gene (5 bases). This CDR3 has 13 residues. Germline CDR1 and CDR2: LGHDT and YNNKEL (reference sequence). Trimming cost V 4 bases and J 2 bases, with 8 bases left between them. In DNA form, the CDR3 reads TGTGCCAGCAGCCTAAGACAGAACTATGGCTACACCTTC. Translated, it gives CASSLRQNYGYTF.

The chain has TRBV15 and TRBJ2-3, with 9 bases that match TRBD2. This CDR3 region has 16 residues. The V gene's germline CDR1 is LNHNV and CDR2 YYDKDF (reference sequence). J lost 2 bases, V lost 10 bases, and 13 bases had no gene match. CDR3 nucleotides: TGTGCCATCCTTCTGGGGCTAGCGGGAACCACAGATACGCAGTATTTT. It translates to CAILLGLAGTTDTQYF.

The chain employs TRBV5-6 and TRBJ2-5; D is possibly TRBD2 (5 bases). CDR1 is SGHDT, CDR2 YYEEEE, per germline. The V end lost 3 bases, the J end lost 3 bases, and 12 bases lay between the germline ends. The CDR3 is made up of 14 amino acids. The CDR3 nucleotides read TGTGCCAGCAGCTCAACGGGATTTAAAGAGACCCAGTACTTC. This gives the protein CASSSTGFKETQYF. The full variable domain, in which reference TRBV5-6 and TRBJ2-5 provide the parts outside the CDR3, is DAGVTQSPTHLIKTRGQQVTLRCSPKSGHDTVSWYQQALGQGPQFIFQYYEEEERQRGNFPDRFSGHQFPNYSSELNVNALLLGDSALYLCASSSTGFKETQYFGPGTRLLVL.

This chain connects TRBV6-5 to TRBJ2-7, with a possible D match to TRBD2 (6 bases). Germline V gives CDR1 MNHEY, CDR2 SVGAGI. The CDR3 length is 13 residues. The V gene lost 2 bases and the J gene lost 5 bases, with 10 bases spanning the gap. CDR3 loop: CASSYEEGHEQYF. The CDR3 DNA reads TGTGCCAGCAGTTACGAGGAGGGGCACGAGCAGTACTTC.

This sequence joins TRBV6-6 and TRBJ1-4; D may be TRBD1 (5 bases). Germline V lookup: CDR1 MNHNY, CDR2 SVGAGI (reference sequence). CDR3 length equals 14 residues. Trimming took 4 bases from V and 5 from J, leaving 11 bases between them. CDR3 nucleotides: TGTGCCAGCAGTTTTACAGGCCCCAATGAAAAACTGTTTTTT. Its protein is CASSFTGPNEKLFF.